A selection of T cell receptor beta chains follows, all from one sample in a study of coeliac disease. Assay used: immunoSEQ multiplex PCR; TCRdb lists only in-frame clones, some missing. The sample records approximately 9,000 clones, roughly 67% being singletons. Sequencing used lamina propria lymphocytes from the gut. These receptors all come from a woman aged 55-70 years with celiac disease. Each CDR3 is given without its conserved first and last residue. Not every row has a clone size; where given, it reads once, few, many or a size class.

clone size: few
V gene: TRBV6-1
J gene: TRBJ2-2
CDR3 protein: ASREGQGIGELF

clone size: few
V gene: TRBV6-5
J gene: TRBJ2-7
CDR3 protein: ASSYFSFGEQY

clone size: once
V gene: TRBV7-9
J gene: TRBJ2-5
CDR3 protein: ASSLARTSVRLETQY

clone size: .
V gene: TRBV19
J gene: TRBJ2-5
CDR3 protein: ATAGLAGPGETQY

clone size: .
V gene: TRBV15
J gene: TRBJ1-2
CDR3 protein: ATSPDRPGWRYGYT

clone size: .
V gene: TRBV7-2
J gene: TRBJ1-6
CDR3 protein: ASQPWGENSPLH

clone size: .
V gene: TRBV7-2
J gene: TRBJ1-6
CDR3 protein: ASSLGVRGNSPLH

clone size: .
V gene: TRBV6-6
J gene: TRBJ2-1
CDR3 protein: ASGPTGMGVDEQF

clone size: .
V gene: TRBV5-1
J gene: TRBJ1-2
CDR3 protein: ASSRGTAGYGYT

clone size: medium-sized
V gene: TRBV11-3
J gene: TRBJ2-7
CDR3 protein: ASSFGHTYEQY

clone size: .
V gene: TRBV5-1
J gene: TRBJ2-2
CDR3 protein: ASSSGLAGGTTGELF

clone size: .
V gene: TRBV29-1
J gene: TRBJ2-3
CDR3 protein: SVEMGAGTDTQY

clone size: .
V gene: TRBV28
J gene: TRBJ2-1
CDR3 protein: ASIKAGGYNEQF

clone size: .
V gene: TRBV2
J gene: TRBJ1-4
CDR3 protein: ASQREGDEKLF

clone size: .
V gene: TRBV10-2
J gene: TRBJ2-3
CDR3 protein: ASKKAGVSTDTQY

clone size: .
V gene: TRBV7-6
J gene: TRBJ1-2
CDR3 protein: ASSPGRLPPAS

clone size: few
V gene: TRBV6-5
J gene: TRBJ2-5
CDR3 protein: ASSYFGGRETQY

clone size: once
V gene: TRBV10-1
J gene: TRBJ2-2
CDR3 protein: ASIRKTSANTGELF

clone size: .
V gene: TRBV28
J gene: TRBJ1-4
CDR3 protein: ASSPNEKLF

clone size: .
V gene: TRBV6-9
J gene: TRBJ1-5
CDR3 protein: ASRLDSRSQPQH

clone size: .
V gene: TRBV5-6
J gene: TRBJ1-2
CDR3 protein: ASSFARTGGVYGYT

clone size: .
V gene: TRBV7-9
J gene: TRBJ2-7
CDR3 protein: ASSRTSGAYEQY

clone size: few
V gene: TRBV6-5
J gene: TRBJ1-2
CDR3 protein: ASSPRLGYYGYT

clone size: .
V gene: TRBV5-1
J gene: TRBJ2-7
CDR3 protein: ASRRGGRGEYEQY

clone size: .
V gene: TRBV5-6
J gene: TRBJ2-1
CDR3 protein: ASSFGGGNEQF

clone size: once
V gene: TRBV7-9
J gene: TRBJ1-2
CDR3 protein: ASSLTGGGYGYT

clone size: .
V gene: TRBV6-5
J gene: TRBJ1-2
CDR3 protein: ASSYRDSHGYT

clone size: few
V gene: TRBV6-6
J gene: TRBJ1-3
CDR3 protein: ASSYSTGGSGNTIY

clone size: .
V gene: TRBV19
J gene: TRBJ2-7
CDR3 protein: ASSPRTSANYEQY

clone size: .
V gene: TRBV5-1
J gene: TRBJ2-2
CDR3 protein: ASSSREVGGGELF

clone size: .
V gene: TRBV28
J gene: TRBJ1-1
CDR3 protein: ASSSGQGLRAEAF

clone size: .
V gene: TRBV5-8
J gene: TRBJ1-6
CDR3 protein: ASSSYGYNSPLH

clone size: .
V gene: TRBV27
J gene: TRBJ2-2
CDR3 protein: ASSQAAGPGELF

clone size: .
V gene: TRBV20-1
J gene: TRBJ2-7
CDR3 protein: SARGAYEQY

clone size: .
V gene: TRBV2
J gene: TRBJ1-5
CDR3 protein: ASSDPSLNQPQH

clone size: .
V gene: TRBV11-2
J gene: TRBJ2-2
CDR3 protein: ASSLGLAGTGELF

clone size: .
V gene: TRBV5-1
J gene: TRBJ2-3
CDR3 protein: ASSLARTGTDTQY

clone size: .
V gene: TRBV5-5
J gene: TRBJ2-7
CDR3 protein: ASSLEQAAHEQY

clone size: .
V gene: TRBV30
J gene: TRBJ2-5
CDR3 protein: AWASGGETQY

clone size: .
V gene: TRBV30
J gene: TRBJ2-5
CDR3 protein: AWGGGETQY

clone size: .
V gene: TRBV4-3
J gene: TRBJ2-1
CDR3 protein: ASSQDGRASDEQF

clone size: .
V gene: TRBV28
J gene: TRBJ2-7
CDR3 protein: ASTLGEAYEQY

clone size: once
V gene: TRBV25-1
J gene: TRBJ1-2
CDR3 protein: ASSDRSRANYGYT

clone size: .
V gene: TRBV9
J gene: TRBJ1-6
CDR3 protein: ASSTTVSSPLH

clone size: .
V gene: TRBV11-3
J gene: TRBJ2-5
CDR3 protein: ASSSHRGSETQY

clone size: few
V gene: TRBV19
J gene: TRBJ2-1
CDR3 protein: ASSMSLAVYNEQF

clone size: .
V gene: TRBV18
J gene: TRBJ1-4
CDR3 protein: ASSPDGEKLF

clone size: .
V gene: TRBV19
J gene: TRBJ2-3
CDR3 protein: ASSLDRASTDTQY

clone size: .
V gene: TRBV30
J gene: TRBJ2-1
CDR3 protein: AWSLKGTGEHNEQF

clone size: few
V gene: TRBV29-1
J gene: TRBJ2-7
CDR3 protein: SVAGKGSSYEQY

clone size: few
V gene: TRBV19
J gene: TRBJ2-3
CDR3 protein: ASSGTSTDTQY

clone size: .
V gene: TRBV6-6
J gene: TRBJ2-3
CDR3 protein: ASSPSGGAVSDTQY

clone size: .
V gene: TRBV6-1
J gene: TRBJ1-2
CDR3 protein: ASSVTGGYGYT

clone size: .
V gene: TRBV23-1
J gene: TRBJ1-5
CDR3 protein: ASSQNPGERGNQPQH

clone size: once
V gene: TRBV25-1
J gene: TRBJ2-7
CDR3 protein: ASSIRDSPSYEQY